This entry lists 26 T cell receptor beta chains sequenced from one sample in a study of CD8+ T cells in alopecia areata (dated by TCRdb to the late 2010s). Libraries were built with the immunoSEQ multiplex PCR assay. For TCR sequencing, RNA was extracted from every sample and reverse transcribed into cDNA to serve as template. Imported from immuneACCESS, the table was reduced by TCRdb to in-frame sequences with V and J called. These copies leave out some clones; in studies compared against another copy, an unresolved V gene accounts for under half, and the cause of the remainder is not known. The sample profile shows roughly 120,000 clones; 35% to 45% of them were found once. Jointly, the top ten make up approximately 2.8% of the sample. The sequenced material came from CD4+ T cells sorted from blood. These receptor sequences come from a human donor with alopecia areata.

This sequence joins TRBV5-1 and TRBJ2-7; TRBD1 matches 8 bases. The length of the CDR3 is 15 residues. V trimming: 5 bases; J trimming: 4 bases; junction bases outside the gene matches: 11. Germline V CDR1 and CDR2: SGHRS, YFSETQ. The chain's CDR3 is CASSPSPGQEYEQYF. As DNA, the CDR3 is TGCGCCAGCAGTCCGTCACCGGGACAGGAATACGAGCAGTACTTC.

The chain has TRBV20-1 and TRBJ2-3; no definite D call. Germline V CDR1 and CDR2: DFQATT, SNEGSKA (reference sequence). CDR3 length equals 10 residues. Trimming took 6 bases from V and 6 from J, leaving 7 bases between them. CDR3 loop: CSASIDTQYF. The CDR3 coding sequence is TGCAGTGCCAGCATTGATACGCAGTATTTT.

The chain combines TRBV4-3 with TRBJ2-1; 8 nucleotides align to TRBD2. The CDR3 contains 16 residues. Germline V gene sequence: CDR1 LGHNA, CDR2 YSLEER. Trimming took 3 bases from V and 11 from J; bases not matched to a gene: 15. CDR3 loop: CASSQTDFGRAYKQFF. The DNA for the CDR3 is TGCGCCAGCAGCCAGACCGACTTCGGGAGGGCCTATAAGCAGTTCTTC.

In this sample, this clone turned up a few times. The genes are TRBV2 and TRBJ2-1; TRBD2 matches 13 bases. The CDR3 consists of 14 residues. From germline, CDR1 is SNHLY and CDR2 FYNNEI. The trim removed 5 bases at V and 10 bases at J, leaving 5 bases unmatched. CDR3 residues: CASSSTSGGAEQFF. CDR3 DNA sequence: TGTGCCAGCAGTTCAACTAGCGGGGGGGCGGAGCAGTTCTTC.

This rearrangement joins TRBV6-5 to TRBJ2-5, with unresolved D. The germline gives CDR1 MNHEY, CDR2 SVGAGI. The V gene lost 5 bases and the J gene lost 5 bases, with 9 bases spanning the gap. The CDR3 is made up of 12 amino acids. CDR3 amino acids: CASSRRRETQYF. As DNA, the CDR3 is TGTGCCAGCAGTCGCCGGCGCGAGACCCAGTACTTC.

The chain links TRBV4-1 to TRBJ2-1; D gene unclear. The CDR3 is made up of 14 amino acids. CDR1 and CDR2 (germline): MGHRA, YSYEKL. Trimming left V 3 bases short and J 10 bases short, with 16 bases between. CDR3 residues: CASSHPGRMLEQFF. CDR3 DNA sequence: TGCGCCAGCAGCCACCCAGGACGGATGCTGGAGCAGTTCTTC.

Only a few counts were recorded for this clone. V and J are TRBV18 and TRBJ2-1, with D possibly matching TRBD2 (5 bases). V dropped 6 bases and J dropped 7 bases, with 16 bases sitting between them. This CDR3 is built from 14 residues. Looked up from germline, CDR1 is KGHSH and CDR2 is LQKENI. In nucleotides, the CDR3 is TGTGCCAGCTCGCCCAACACCGAGGGAAATGAGCAGTTCTTC. This gives the protein CASSPNTEGNEQFF.

The chain has TRBV5-6 and TRBJ2-4; D is ambiguous. V dropped 2 bases and J dropped 0 bases, with 15 bases sitting between them. The CDR3 length is 17 residues. Germline assignment: CDR1 SGHDT and CDR2 YYEEEE. This chain's CDR3 is CASSFRSLSTAKNIQYF. The CDR3, as DNA: TGTGCCAGCAGCTTTCGATCTTTAAGTACAGCCAAAAACATTCAGTACTTC.

This chain uses TRBV5-4 with TRBJ2-3; no definite D call. This CDR3 has 15 amino acids. Germline CDR1 is SGHNT and CDR2 is YYREEE (reference sequence). V was cut by 4 bases and J by 1 base, with 13 bases left in between. CDR3 in amino acids: CASSPVGVGTDTQYF. CDR3 bases: TGTGCCAGCAGCCCCGTAGGTGTAGGCACAGATACGCAGTATTTT.

This clone was seen only a few times. The same CDR3 is also encoded by other DNA sequences in this sample. The CDR3 here is CASSSTDTQYF. Here the CDR3 DNA reads TGTGCCAGCAGCTCTACAGATACGCAGTATTTT. The rearrangement joins TRBV28 to TRBJ2-3; D remains unclear. The CDR3 is made up of 11 amino acids. Trimming stripped 6 bases from V and 3 bases from J, with 4 bases between. Germline values: CDR1 MDHEN, CDR2 SYDVKM.

This clone was seen a handful of times. V is TRBV29-1 and J is TRBJ1-1, with D maybe TRBD1 (6 bases). Trimming stripped 6 bases from V and 10 bases from J, with 15 bases between. Per germline, CDR1 SQVTM and CDR2 ANQGSEA. The CDR3 is 11 residues long. In nucleotides, the CDR3 is TGCAGCGTACGGGACACCCCTCTAGCTTTCTTT. Its translation: CSVRDTPLAFF. The complete variable domain, with remaining parts taken from reference TRBV29-1 and TRBJ1-1, reads SAVISQKPSRDICQRGTSLTIQCQVDSQVTMMFWYRQQPGQSLTLIATANQGSEATYESGFVIDKFPISRPNLTFSTLTVSNMSPEDSSIYLCSVRDTPLAFFGQGTRLTVV.

The chain joins TRBV30 to TRBJ2-7; possible D gene TRBD2, 5 bases. Germline assignment: CDR1 GTSNPN and CDR2 SVGIG (reference sequence). V was cut by 0 bases and J by 6 bases, with 9 bases left in between. CDR3 size: 12 residues. CDR3 in DNA: TGTGCCTGGAGTGTATATGGAGGCGAGCAGTACTTC. It encodes CAWSVYGGEQYF.

The V gene is TRBV10-3, the J gene TRBJ2-5; D gene unclear. The CDR3 is made up of 11 amino acids. The V gene lost 2 bases and the J gene lost 9 bases, with 7 bases spanning the gap. The germline V gene has CDR1 ENHRY and CDR2 SYGVKD. The CDR3 loop is CAISEGVSQYF. CDR3 in DNA: TGTGCCATCAGTGAGGGCGTGTCCCAGTACTTC.

On this clone: The sample holds other DNA sequences that translate to the same CDR3. This chain joins TRBV29-1 and TRBJ1-2; TRBD1 aligns across 10 bases. This CDR3 has 12 residues. Germline CDR1 reads SQVTM; CDR2 reads ANQGSEA. After removal of 6 bases from V and 3 bases from J, the junction contained 1 base not matched to a gene. The CDR3 here is CSVGTGDYGYTF. The CDR3 DNA follows: TGCAGCGTCGGGACAGGGGACTATGGCTACACCTTC. The variable domain in full, with the rest retrieved from reference TRBV29-1 and TRBJ1-2, is SAVISQKPSRDICQRGTSLTIQCQVDSQVTMMFWYRQQPGQSLTLIATANQGSEATYESGFVIDKFPISRPNLTFSTLTVSNMSPEDSSIYLCSVGTGDYGYTFGSGTRLTVV.

This clone occurred a few times. The rearrangement uses TRBV4-1 and TRBJ1-2; 7 nucleotides align to TRBD1. This CDR3 comprises 16 residues. CDR1 and CDR2 from the germline V gene are MGHRA and YSYEKL. With 1 base clipped from V and 7 bases from J, the junction kept 12 bases outside the gene matches. CDR3 protein: CASSQASGTALAGYTF. The CDR3, as DNA: TGCGCCAGCAGCCAAGCTTCGGGGACAGCTCTGGCTGGCTACACCTTC.

A few counts support this clone. The chain carries TRBV6-4 and TRBJ2-1, with D unresolved. The CDR3 consists of 16 residues. V was shortened by 2 bases and J by 8 bases, with 19 bases between the two germline ends. Germline-derived CDR1 and CDR2 are MRHNA and SNTAGT. DNA for the CDR3: TGTGCCAGCAGTGACAGCCCGGCTATCCCAAGGGATGAGCAGTTCTTC. It translates to CASSDSPAIPRDEQFF.

The chain joins TRBV7-2 to TRBJ2-7; perhaps TRBD2 as D (6 bases). The CDR3 covers 16 residues. V lost 4 bases, J lost 0 bases, and 16 bases lay in between. The germline V gene encodes CDR1 SGHTA and CDR2 FQGNSA. The CDR3 bases are TGTGCCAGCAGCTCCTCGGACTATATTCGCTCCTACGAGCAGTACTTC. Amino acid sequence: CASSSSDYIRSYEQYF.

This chain uses TRBV4-2 with TRBJ2-7; TRBD2 matches 13 bases. This CDR3 has 16 residues. The germline V gene encodes CDR1 LGHNA and CDR2 YNFKEQ. J was trimmed by 4 bases and V by 1 base; bases with no gene match: 4. The CDR3 region is CASSQAGTSGKYEQYF. The CDR3 region has the DNA TGTGCCAGCAGCCAAGCCGGGACTAGCGGGAAATACGAGCAGTACTTC.

This chain links TRBV2 with TRBJ2-7; D is possibly TRBD1 or TRBD2 (5 bases each). Germline CDR1 SNHLY, CDR2 FYNNEI. This CDR3 contains 13 residues. Trimming took 6 bases from V and 9 from J, leaving 18 bases between them. The CDR3 coding sequence is TGTGCCAGCAGGCTCCGGGACCCTCTCGGGCAGTACTTC. Translated: CASRLRDPLGQYF.

The chain links TRBV2 to TRBJ2-6, with D possibly being TRBD2 (5 bases). The CDR3 has 16 amino acids. Between the trimmed V and J ends, which lost 5 bases and 1 base, there was a span of 12 bases. From germline, CDR1 is SNHLY and CDR2 FYNNEI. Here the CDR3 DNA reads TGTGCCAGCAGTTTTATAAGCGGATCTGGGGCCAACGTCCTGACTTTC. It translates to CASSFISGSGANVLTF. Together with reference TRBV2 and TRBJ2-6, the CDR3 gives the full variable domain: EPEVTQTPSHQVTQMGQEVILRCVPISNHLYFYWYRQILGQKVEFLVSFYNNEISEKSEIFDDQFSVERPDGSNFTLKIRSTKLEDSAMYFCASSFISGSGANVLTFGAGSRLTVL.

The CDR3 sequence is CASRPRDLQETQYF. The CDR3 DNA follows: TGCGCCAGCAGGCCCCGAGACCTTCAAGAGACCCAGTACTTC. The V and J genes are TRBV5-1 and TRBJ2-5; D is unclear. This CDR3 is built from 14 residues. The germline V and J ends were trimmed by 5 bases and 2 bases, with 13 bases remaining between them. The germline V gene has CDR1 SGHRS and CDR2 YFSETQ.

V and J are TRBV4-3 and TRBJ2-3; 7 nucleotides match TRBD1. The V segment lost 0 bases and the J segment 5 bases; nucleotides outside the gene matches: 14. The CDR3 has 18 amino acids. The germline V gene has CDR1 LGHNA and CDR2 YSLEER. The CDR3 loop is CASSQDLAQGVVRDTQYF. CDR3 sequence (DNA): TGCGCCAGCAGCCAAGATCTCGCCCAGGGGGTAGTAAGAGATACGCAGTATTTT.

The V call is TRBV29-1, the J call TRBJ2-2, with D possibly TRBD2 on 6 matching bases. Trimming pared 5 bases from V and 1 base from J, leaving 11 bases between. The CDR3 spans 14 residues. From germline, CDR1 is SQVTM and CDR2 ANQGSEA. CDR3 region: CSVSWGVNTGELFF. Here the CDR3 DNA reads TGCAGCGTTTCATGGGGGGTGAACACCGGGGAGCTGTTTTTT.

A few counts support this clone. V is TRBV19 and J is TRBJ1-5; D is uncertain. V lost 5 bases, J lost 2 bases, and 19 bases lay in between. The germline gives CDR1 LNHDA, CDR2 SQIVND (reference sequence). The CDR3 covers 17 residues. CDR3 amino acids: CASSQSVSWLGNQPQHF. The CDR3, as DNA: TGTGCCAGTAGTCAATCGGTGTCCTGGTTGGGCAATCAGCCCCAGCATTTT. The variable domain in full, completed from reference TRBV19 and TRBJ1-5, reads DGGITQSPKYLFRKEGQNVTLSCEQNLNHDAMYWYRQDPGQGLRLIYYSQIVNDFQKGDIAEGYSVSREKKESFPLTVTSAQKNPTAFYLCASSQSVSWLGNQPQHFGDGTRLSIL.

The V gene is TRBV27, the J gene TRBJ2-5; 8 bases match TRBD1. V lost 3 bases to trimming and J lost 5 bases; unmatched junction nucleotides: 8. The CDR3 runs to 15 residues. Per germline, CDR1 MNHEY and CDR2 SMNVEV (reference sequence). This CDR3 is CASSFIGQGTETQYF. CDR3 nucleotide sequence: TGTGCCAGCAGTTTTATTGGACAGGGTACCGAGACCCAGTACTTC.

This clone was picked up a small number of times. This chain connects TRBV28 to TRBJ2-2; TRBD1 is a possible D gene (7 bases). Trimming took 10 bases from V and 5 from J, leaving 20 bases between them. The germline gives CDR1 MDHEN, CDR2 SYDVKM. This CDR3 is 15 amino acids long. CDR3 coding DNA: TGTGCCATCCTCCCGGGCAGGGGGAGGACCGGGGAGCTGTTTTTT. Amino acid sequence: CAILPGRGRTGELFF.